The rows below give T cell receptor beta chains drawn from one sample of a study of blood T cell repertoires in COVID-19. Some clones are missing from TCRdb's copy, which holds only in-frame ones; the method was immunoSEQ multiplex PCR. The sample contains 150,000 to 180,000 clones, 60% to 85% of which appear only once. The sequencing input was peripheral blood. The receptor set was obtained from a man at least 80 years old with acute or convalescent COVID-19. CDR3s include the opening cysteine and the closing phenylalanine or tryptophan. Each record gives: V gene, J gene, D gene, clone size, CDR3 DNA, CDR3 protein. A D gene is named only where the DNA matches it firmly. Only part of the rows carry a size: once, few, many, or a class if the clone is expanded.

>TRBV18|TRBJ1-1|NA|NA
TGTGCCAGCTCACCACTGAGCCAGGATGAAGCTTTCTTT
CASSPLSQDEAFF
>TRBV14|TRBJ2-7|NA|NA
TGTGCCAGCAGCCAGGGCAGGGTGGGCCCCTACGAGCAGTACTTC
CASSQGRVGPYEQYF
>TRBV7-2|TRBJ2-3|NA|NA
TGTGCCAGCAGCCTGACAGGGGCCGGGGGGACTAGCACAGATACGCAGTATTTT
CASSLTGAGGTSTDTQYF
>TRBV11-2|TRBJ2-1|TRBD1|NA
TGTGCCAGCAGCGCCCCGGGACAGGTCAATGAGCAGTTCTTC
CASSAPGQVNEQFF
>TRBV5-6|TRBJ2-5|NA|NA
TGTGCCAGCAGCTCGAGGGCGGAGACCCAGTACTTC
CASSSRAETQYF
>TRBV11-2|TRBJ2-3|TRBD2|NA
TGTGCCAGCAGCTTGGGGGGGGTAGATACGCAGTATTTT
CASSLGGVDTQYF
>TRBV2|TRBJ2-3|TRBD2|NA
TGTGCCAGCAGGGGAGGGGGACTAGCGTTCGCAGATACGCAGTATTTT
CASRGGGLAFADTQYF
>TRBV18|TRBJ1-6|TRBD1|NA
TGTGCCAGCTCACCACCGGTTGGACAGGGGAGCTCACCCCTCCACTTT
CASSPPVGQGSSPLHF
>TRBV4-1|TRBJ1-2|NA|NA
TGCGCCAGCAGCCTGGCCGGGACACTCGGCGACTACACCTTC
CASSLAGTLGDYTF
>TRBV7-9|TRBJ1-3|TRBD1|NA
TGTGCCAGCATCGGGGACAGGGGTCTTCTTTTTGGAAACACCATATATTTT
CASIGDRGLLFGNTIYF
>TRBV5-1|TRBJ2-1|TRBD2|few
TGCGCCAGCAGCCCATCCGGGACTAGATACAATGAGCAGTTCTTC
CASSPSGTRYNEQFF
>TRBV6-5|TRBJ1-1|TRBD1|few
TGTGCCAGCAGTTACGGACAGGGTGGCACTGAAGCTTTCTTT
CASSYGQGGTEAFF
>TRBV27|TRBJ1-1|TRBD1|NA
TGTGCCAGCTACCGGGACAGGGACACTGAAGCTTTCTTT
CASYRDRDTEAFF
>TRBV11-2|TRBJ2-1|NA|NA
TGTGCCAGCAGCTTAGTTGGACATAACTACAATGAGCAGTTCTTC
CASSLVGHNYNEQFF
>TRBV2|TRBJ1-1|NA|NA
TGTGCCAGTAGAGTGTTGGGTACGGAGGTGAACACTGAAGCTTTCTTT
CASRVLGTEVNTEAFF
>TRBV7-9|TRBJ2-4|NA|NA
TGTGCCAGCGAAGGAGTGACTCAGTACTTC
CASEGVTQYF
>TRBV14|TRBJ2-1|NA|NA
TGTGCCAGCAGCCTACTCAGGGGGGTCTACAATGAGCAGTTCTTC
CASSLLRGVYNEQFF
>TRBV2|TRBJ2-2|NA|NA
TGTGCCAGCGTCCGAGTGGTAGCCGGGGAGCTGTTTTTT
CASVRVVAGELFF
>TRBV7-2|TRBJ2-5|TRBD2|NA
TGTGCCAGCAGTCCGCTCCGGGGAGGGGCCCAGTACTTC
CASSPLRGGAQYF
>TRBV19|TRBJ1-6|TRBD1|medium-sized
TGTGCCAGTAGTGGACAGGGGAATTCACCCCTCCACTTT
CASSGQGNSPLHF
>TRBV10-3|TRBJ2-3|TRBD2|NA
TGTGCCATCAGGGGACTAGCGGGGGACTCTAGCACAGATACGCAGTATTTT
CAIRGLAGDSSTDTQYF
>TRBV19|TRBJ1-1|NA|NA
TGTGCCAGTAGTATGTTTCCAGACATCCTGAACACTGAAGCTTTCTTT
CASSMFPDILNTEAFF
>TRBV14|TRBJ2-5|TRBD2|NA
TGTGCCAGCAGCCAAGAACTAGCGGGGTTTGAGACCCAGTACTTC
CASSQELAGFETQYF
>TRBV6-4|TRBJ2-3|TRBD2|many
TGTGCCAGCAGTTCCAGCGGGGGGGGCACAGATACGCAGTATTTT
CASSSSGGGTDTQYF
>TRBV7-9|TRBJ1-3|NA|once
TGTGCCAGCAGCTTAGATGGAGGGGCCTACTCTGGAAACACCATATATTTT
CASSLDGGAYSGNTIYF
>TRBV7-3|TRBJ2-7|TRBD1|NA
TGTGCCAGCAGCACGGGACAGGGGGCACTTGAGCAGTACTTC
CASSTGQGALEQYF
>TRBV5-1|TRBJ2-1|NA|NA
TGCGCCAGCAGCTTGGGTGGTCGCGGGGTAGGAGAGCAGTTCTTC
CASSLGGRGVGEQFF
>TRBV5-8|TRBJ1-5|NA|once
TGTGCCAGCAGCTTTTGGTCCAGGGATCAGCCCCAGCATTTT
CASSFWSRDQPQHF
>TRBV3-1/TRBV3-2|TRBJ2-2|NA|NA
TGTGCCAGCAGCCAAGATCGTTGGCGGGGTTACACCGGGGAGCTGTTTTTT
CASSQDRWRGYTGELFF
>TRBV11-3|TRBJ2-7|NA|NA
TGTGCCAGCAGCTCGGACTGGAGCTCCTACGAGCAGTACTTC
CASSSDWSSYEQYF
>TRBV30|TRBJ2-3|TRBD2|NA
TGTGCCTGGAGTGTACCTAGCGGGGGGAGCACAGATACGCAGTATTTT
CAWSVPSGGSTDTQYF
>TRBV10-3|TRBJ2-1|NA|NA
TGTGCCATCAGTGAGTCGCAGGGGGAGCAGTTCTTC
CAISESQGEQFF
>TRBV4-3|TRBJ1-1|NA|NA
TGCGCCAGCAGCCATGGGTATAGAGGTCAGGGAGAAGCTTTCTTT
CASSHGYRGQGEAFF
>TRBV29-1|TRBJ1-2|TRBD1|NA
TGCAGCGGATGGACAGGGAGTACCTATGGCTACACCTTC
CSGWTGSTYGYTF
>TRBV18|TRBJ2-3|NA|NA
TGTGCCAGCTCACCACTCCTGACGGGGGATACGCAGTATTTT
CASSPLLTGDTQYF
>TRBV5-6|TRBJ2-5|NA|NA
TGTGCCAGCAGTGGGGCCCTCTCAGGGGAGGAGACCCAGTACTTC
CASSGALSGEETQYF
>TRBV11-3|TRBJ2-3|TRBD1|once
TGTGCCAGCAGCTTACTGGGACAGGGGGCCTATACGCAGTATTTT
CASSLLGQGAYTQYF
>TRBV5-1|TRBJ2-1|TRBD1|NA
TGCGCCAGCAGCTTAACATCGGCAGGGGGCTCCAATGAGCAGTTCTTC
CASSLTSAGGSNEQFF
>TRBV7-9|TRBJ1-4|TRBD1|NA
TGTGCCAGCAGCACGGACAGGGACGGTGAAAAACTGTTTTTT
CASSTDRDGEKLFF
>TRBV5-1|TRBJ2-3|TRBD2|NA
TGCGCCAGCGCCCCCGGGGGGGACACAGATACGCAGTATTTT
CASAPGGDTDTQYF
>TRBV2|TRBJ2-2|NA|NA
TGTGCCAGCAGTGAACTGGGGACACGGAACACCGGGGAGCTGTTTTTT
CASSELGTRNTGELFF
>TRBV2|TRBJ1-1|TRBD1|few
TGTGCCAGCGTGGGACAGACGAACACTGAAGCTTTCTTT
CASVGQTNTEAFF
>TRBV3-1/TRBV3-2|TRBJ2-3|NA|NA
TGTGCCAGCAGCCAAGAGGACATGGATACGCAGTATTTT
CASSQEDMDTQYF
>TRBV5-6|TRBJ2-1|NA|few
TGTGCCAGCAGTATGGGAGTCTCCTACAATGAGCAGTTCTTC
CASSMGVSYNEQFF
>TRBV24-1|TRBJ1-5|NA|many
TGTGCCACCAGTGACTCCTTTGACAGCTACAATCAGCCCCAGCATTTT
CATSDSFDSYNQPQHF
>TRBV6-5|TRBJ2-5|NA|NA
TGTGCCAGCGCTCTAGGCAGATGGCAAGAGACCCAGTACTTC
CASALGRWQETQYF
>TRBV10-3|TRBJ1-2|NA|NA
TGTGCCATCAGTGAGCGACAGGAGGCTAACTATGGCTACACCTTC
CAISERQEANYGYTF
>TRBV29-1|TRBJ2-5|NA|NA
TGCAGCGTTGACGTTCGGCTAGGGACCCAGTACTTC
CSVDVRLGTQYF
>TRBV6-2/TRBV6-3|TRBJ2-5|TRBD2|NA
TGTGCCAGCAGTTACTCAGGGACTAGCGGGGGCCCCGCCAGTCCAGAGACCCAGTACTTC
CASSYSGTSGGPASPETQYF
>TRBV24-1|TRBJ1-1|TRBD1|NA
TGTGCCACCAGTGATTCCGACAGGGGAGCTTTCTTT
CATSDSDRGAFF
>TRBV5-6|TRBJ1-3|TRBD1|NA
TGTGCCAGCAGCTTGAGGGGGCCTGGAAACACCATATATTTT
CASSLRGPGNTIYF
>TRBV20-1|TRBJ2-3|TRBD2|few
TGCAGTGCTAGTCCTCGCGGGGGGGCCCGCACAGATACGCAGTATTTT
CSASPRGGARTDTQYF
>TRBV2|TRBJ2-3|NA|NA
TGTGCCAGCAGTTACCTGATAGCACAGACGGGGACAGATACGCAGTATTTT
CASSYLIAQTGTDTQYF